The following is a TCR beta chain sequence with its context. Its antigen is unknown. The CDR3 contains 13 residues. The V and J ends lost 6 bases and 0 bases respectively, with 8 bases between them. The protocol was immunoSEQ multiplex PCR, while the TCRdb copy is restricted to in-frame clones and leaves out a portion. The sample has roughly 120,000 clones, about nine tenths seen once; the top ten hold approximately 7.9%. These data come from a study of T cell responses to AZD1222 COVID-19 vaccine. Study conclusions and caveats: It should be noted that donors were predominantly white British and more often female, and clonal diversity was possibly underestimated. Nearly half of the spike-specific TCRs reportedly recognize variant regions that carry no mutations. Repertoire collection took place solely once the T cell response had peaked.

The source is an adult who received the AZD1222 COVID-19 vaccine. The chain recombines TRBV23-1 with TRBJ1-1; D gene ambiguous. TRBV23-1 is marked as an open reading frame, function uncertain. The material was peripheral blood, obtained 28 days after the second AZD1222 dose. CDR3 DNA sequence: TGCGCCAGCAGCTCCCACTTGAACACTGAAGCTTTCTTT. Its protein product is CASSSHLNTEAFF.